A single sample gave rise to the 2 T cell receptor beta chains below, sequenced in a study of blood T cell repertoires in COVID-19. Only in-frame clones appear in the TCRdb table, and some are missing; sequencing was by immunoSEQ multiplex PCR. The sample yields around 250,000 clones, over 75% seen once. The sample taken for sequencing was PBMCs or T cells enriched from blood (not recorded which). These receptors were taken from a woman between 50 and 59 years old who had recovered from COVID-19.

The chain has TRBV20-1 and TRBJ1-1; D not certain. Germline CDR1 is DFQATT and CDR2 is SNEGSKA (reference sequence). The V gene lost 6 bases and the J gene lost 3 bases, with 8 bases spanning the gap. The length of the CDR3 is 11 residues. Here the CDR3 DNA reads TGCAGTGCCCTATGGTACACTGAAGCTTTCTTT. Its protein is CSALWYTEAFF.

The chain combines TRBV9 with TRBJ2-2; D remains ambiguous. The CDR3 has 16 amino acids. V lost 0 bases to trimming and J lost 4 bases, with 13 bases between them. The germline CDR1 and CDR2 sequences are SGDLS and YYNGEE. Written as DNA, the CDR3 is TGTGCCAGCAGCGTAGAACCCCTGAGATCCACCGGGGAGCTGTTTTTT. Protein: CASSVEPLRSTGELFF.